This T cell receptor (beta chain) was identified in a study of blood T cell repertoires in COVID-19. About the study: T cells, B-cell-depleted T cells, or PBMCs supplied cDNA or gDNA.

As to this clone: Other DNA sequences in the same sample also yield this CDR3.

Original processing notes: It was from reference gene primer amplification that nucleated cell counts were estimated. Produced via immunoSEQ multiplex PCR; TCRdb's table is partial and in-frame only. V and J calls and clone size are as listed in that table; D and trimming were resolved from the DNA. Among around 120,000 clones listed, around nine tenths were seen once. The CDR3 has 15 amino acids. Trimming cost V 0 bases and J 3 bases; bases outside gene matches: 2. CDR1 and CDR2 from the germline V gene are SGHKS and YYEKEE (reference sequence). This chain joins TRBV5-5 and TRBJ2-7; 11 positions agree with TRBD1. Sequencing used peripheral blood. The origin of this receptor is a man in his sixties with COVID-19, enrolled during active disease. CDR3 nucleotide sequence: TGTGCCAGCAGCTTGGGGACAGGGGGCTTCTACGAGCAGTACTTC. It specifies CASSLGTGGFYEQYF.